The 6 T cell receptor beta chains reported below all come from one sample, sequenced in a study of graft-versus-host responses after intestinal transplantation. Clones were sequenced by immunoSEQ multiplex PCR, and TCRdb holds only the in-frame ones, with some missing. The sample holds approximately 85,000 clones, 90% to 95% seen once. For these receptors, no antigen is known. Here the sequenced sample was unstimulated CD8+ T cells sorted from spleen or lymph node cells, taken before transplant. These receptors came from a human donor who was the organ donor for an intestinal transplant.

The V call is TRBV5-6, the J call TRBJ2-7, with D tentatively TRBD1 (5 bases). The CDR3 has 17 residues. V was clipped by 0 bases and J by 2 bases, with 18 bases between them. Germline assignment: CDR1 SGHDT and CDR2 YYEEEE. CDR3 nucleotides: TGTGCCAGCAGCTTGGTGGGGCCGGGCAAAGGGCCCTACGAGCAGTACTTC. It encodes CASSLVGPGKGPYEQYF.

The chain uses TRBV7-9 and TRBJ2-1; no firm D call. The length of the CDR3 is 14 residues. V shed 4 bases and J shed 0 bases, with 7 bases lying between them. Germline lookup yields CDR1 SEHNR and CDR2 FQNEAQ (reference sequence). The CDR3 loop is CASSSSDSYNEQFF. Here the CDR3 DNA reads TGTGCCAGCAGCTCAAGCGACTCCTACAATGAGCAGTTCTTC. The full variable domain, completed using reference TRBV7-9 and TRBJ2-1, is DTGVSQNPRHKITKRGQNVTFRCDPISEHNRLYWYRQTLGQGPEFLTYFQNEAQLEKSRLLSDRFSAERPKGSFSTLEIQRTEQGDSAMYLCASSSSDSYNEQFFGPGTRLTVL.

This CDR3 is CASSFTGQGENNEQFF. DNA of the CDR3: TGTGCCAGCAGTTTTACAGGACAGGGGGAAAACAATGAGCAGTTCTTC. This chain links TRBV27 with TRBJ2-1; 10 bases fit TRBD1. V lost 3 bases to trimming and J lost 5 bases; unmatched junction nucleotides: 7. This CDR3 comprises 16 residues. In germline, CDR1 is MNHEY, CDR2 SMNVEV (reference sequence).

This clone was seen a single time. The genes are TRBV6-5 and TRBJ1-5, with D possibly TRBD1 on 5 matching bases. In germline, CDR1 is MNHEY, CDR2 SVGAGI. The V gene lost 1 base and the J gene lost 7 bases, with 11 bases spanning the gap. The CDR3 spans 14 residues. CDR3 protein: CASSYLAGPQPQHF. The DNA for the CDR3 is TGTGCCAGCAGTTACTTGGCAGGGCCCCAGCCCCAGCATTTT.

V is TRBV18 and J is TRBJ2-7, with TRBD1 identical over 10 bases. The CDR3 is made up of 15 amino acids. CDR1 and CDR2 from the germline V gene are KGHSH and LQKENI. After removal of 3 bases from V and 2 bases from J, the junction contained 4 bases not matched to a gene. The CDR3 coding sequence is TGTGCCAGCTCACCGAGGGACAGGGGTCCCTACGAGCAGTACTTC. This gives the protein CASSPRDRGPYEQYF.

The genes are TRBV7-9 and TRBJ2-5; 7 bases line up with TRBD2. The CDR3 is 15 residues long. V lost 5 bases and J lost 5; bases outside the gene matches: 11. Germline V gene data show CDR1 as SEHNR and CDR2 as FQNEAQ (reference sequence). CDR3 in DNA: TGTGCCAGCAGCCCCCCTAGCGGAGGGAGGGAGACCCAGTACTTC. It is translated as CASSPPSGGRETQYF.